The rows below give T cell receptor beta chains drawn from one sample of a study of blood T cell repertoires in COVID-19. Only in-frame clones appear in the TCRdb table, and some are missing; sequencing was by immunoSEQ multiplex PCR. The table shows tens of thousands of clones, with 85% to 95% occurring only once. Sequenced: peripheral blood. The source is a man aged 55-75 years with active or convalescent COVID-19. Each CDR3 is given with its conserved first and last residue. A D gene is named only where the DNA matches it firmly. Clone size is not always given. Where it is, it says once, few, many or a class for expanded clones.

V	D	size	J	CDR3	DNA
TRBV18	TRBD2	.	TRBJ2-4	CASSPPLAGGFLAKNIQYF	TGTGCCAGCTCACCACCATTAGCGGGAGGCTTCCTAGCCAAAAACATTCAGTACTTC
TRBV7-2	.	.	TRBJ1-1	CASSVDSTEAFF	TGTGCCAGCAGCGTGGACAGTACTGAAGCTTTCTTT
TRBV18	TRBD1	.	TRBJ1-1	CASSGQVLGMNTEAFF	TGTGCCAGCTCCGGACAGGTCCTCGGCATGAACACTGAAGCTTTCTTT
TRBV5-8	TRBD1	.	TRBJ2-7	CASSTHTGEVGEQYF	TGTGCCAGCAGCACTCACACAGGGGAAGTAGGCGAGCAGTACTTC
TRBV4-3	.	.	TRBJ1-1	CASRQGTTEAFF	TGCGCCAGCAGACAGGGCACCACTGAAGCTTTCTTT
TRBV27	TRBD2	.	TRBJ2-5	CASSPWTSGTQETQYF	TGTGCCAGCAGTCCCTGGACTAGCGGGACGCAAGAGACCCAGTACTTC
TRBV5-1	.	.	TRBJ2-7	CASSFDSYREQYF	TGCGCCAGCAGCTTTGACAGTTACCGCGAGCAGTACTTC
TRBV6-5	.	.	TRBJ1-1	CASSPGYTEAFF	TGTGCCAGCAGTCCAGGGTACACTGAAGCTTTCTTT
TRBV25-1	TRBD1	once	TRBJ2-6	CASSPGTAISGANVLTF	TGTGCCAGCAGTCCCGGGACAGCTATATCTGGGGCCAACGTCCTGACTTTC
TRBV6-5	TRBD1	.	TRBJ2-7	CASSYSQGEASYEQYF	TGTGCCAGCAGTTACTCTCAGGGGGAAGCATCCTACGAGCAGTACTTC
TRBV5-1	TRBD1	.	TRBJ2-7	CASSAIRQGGAYEQYF	TGCGCCAGCAGCGCCATCAGACAGGGGGGAGCCTACGAGCAGTACTTC
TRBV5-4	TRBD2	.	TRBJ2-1	CASSSKRDAYNEQFF	TGTGCCAGCAGCTCGAAGCGGGACGCCTACAATGAGCAGTTCTTC
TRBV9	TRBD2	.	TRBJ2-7	CASSASGTSSYEQYF	TGTGCCAGCAGCGCCTCCGGGACTAGCTCCTACGAGCAGTACTTC
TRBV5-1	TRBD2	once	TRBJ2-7	CASSLGTSGYEQYF	TGCGCCAGCAGCTTGGGGACTAGCGGATACGAGCAGTACTTC
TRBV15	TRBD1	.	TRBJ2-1	CATNRDRVYNEQFF	TGTGCCACCAACAGGGACAGGGTGTACAATGAGCAGTTCTTC
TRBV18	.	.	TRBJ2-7	CASSPQQGTITYEQYF	TGTGCCAGCTCACCTCAGCAGGGTACAATAACCTACGAGCAGTACTTC
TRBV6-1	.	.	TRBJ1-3	CASSEYRNTIYF	TGTGCCAGCAGTGAATATCGAAACACCATATATTTT
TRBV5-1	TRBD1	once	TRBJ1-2	CASSLGTGAGYGYTF	TGCGCCAGCAGCTTGGGGACAGGGGCAGGGTATGGCTACACCTTC
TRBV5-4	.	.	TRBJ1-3	CASSPSAGLGNTIYF	TGTGCCAGCAGCCCATCAGCAGGACTCGGAAACACCATATATTTT
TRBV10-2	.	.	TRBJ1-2	CASSGLDTISLYNYGYTF	TGCGCCAGCAGTGGTTTGGACACGATTTCTCTTTATAACTATGGCTACACCTTC
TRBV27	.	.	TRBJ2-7	CASSSVSGVSNNEQYF	TGTGCCAGCAGTTCCGTCTCGGGAGTTTCGAACAACGAGCAGTACTTC
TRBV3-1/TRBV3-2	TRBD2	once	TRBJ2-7	CASSRITQAGGVYEQYF	TGTGCCAGCAGCCGTATCACCCAAGCGGGGGGGGTCTACGAGCAGTACTTC
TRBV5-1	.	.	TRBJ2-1	CASSFSDPSFDEQFF	TGCGCCAGCAGCTTTAGCGACCCTTCCTTCGATGAGCAGTTCTTC
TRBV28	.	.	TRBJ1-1	CASHSRFRNTEAFF	TGTGCCAGCCACTCCAGGTTCCGGAACACTGAAGCTTTCTTT
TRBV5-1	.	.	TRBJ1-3	CASSLGSSGNTIYF	TGCGCCAGCAGCTTGGGGAGCTCTGGAAACACCATATATTTT
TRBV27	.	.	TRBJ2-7	CASSLWRGDEQYF	TGTGCCAGCAGTTTGTGGAGGGGTGATGAGCAGTACTTC
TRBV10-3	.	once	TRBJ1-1	CAISGGQQRTEAFF	TGTGCCATCAGTGGCGGGCAGCAGAGGACTGAAGCTTTCTTT
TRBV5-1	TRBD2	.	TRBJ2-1	CASSLAGETGLASEQFF	TGCGCCAGCAGCTTGGCCGGCGAGACTGGACTAGCCAGTGAGCAGTTCTTC
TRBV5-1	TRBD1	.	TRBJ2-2	CASSPDRGGRELFF	TGCGCCAGCAGCCCGGACAGGGGCGGCAGGGAGCTGTTTTTT
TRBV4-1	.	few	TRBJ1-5	CASSPREGADQPQHF	TGCGCCAGCAGTCCTCGAGAGGGAGCCGACCAGCCCCAGCATTTT
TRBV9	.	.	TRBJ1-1	CASSPEGDTSEAFF	TGTGCCAGCAGCCCAGAGGGGGACACCTCTGAAGCTTTCTTT
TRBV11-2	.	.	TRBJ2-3	CASSLVGLSTDTQYF	TGTGCCAGCAGCTTGGTGGGACTTAGCACAGATACGCAGTATTTT
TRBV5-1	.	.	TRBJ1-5	CASSLTGISNQPQHF	TGCGCCAGCAGCTTGACAGGGATTAGCAATCAGCCCCAGCATTTT
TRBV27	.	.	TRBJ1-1	CASSFRGARNTEAFF	TGTGCCAGCAGTTTTCGGGGGGCGCGGAACACTGAAGCTTTCTTT
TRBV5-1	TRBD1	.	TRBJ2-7	CASSLGQGGEQYF	TGCGCCAGCAGCTTGGGACAGGGGGGCGAGCAGTACTTC
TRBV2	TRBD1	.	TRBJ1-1	CASSLTGIEAFF	TGTGCCAGCAGCCTGACAGGGATTGAAGCTTTCTTT